This TCR beta chain comes out of a study of T cells expressing NK-cell markers. Study-wide background: Obtained from sorted CD3+CD56+NKG2C+, CD3+CD56+NKG2C- and CD3+CD56-NKG2C+ T cells were the TCR beta repertoires.

The TCR beta cDNA came from 5'RACE template switching with UMIs. TCRdb re-called the 5' RACE reads and catalogs CDR3 proteins one per entry, DNA excluded. The sample spans hundreds of thousands of distinct CDR3 sequences; the ten largest clones claim 4.2%. There are 12 residues in the CDR3. CDR1 SQVTM and CDR2 ANQGSEA come from the germline V gene. General study results and limits: Whether expanded NKG2C-expressing T cell clones recognize HCMV is unknown. Dominant NKG2C+ clonotype frequencies of roughly 1.0-8% of CD8+ T cells were measured in over 5 donors.

Remarks on this clonotype: Antigen unknown.

This TCR derives from a woman aged 18 to 75 in good health. Sequencing used blood T cells: a sorted CD56 or NKG2C T cell subset, CD4+ or CD8+ T cells, or bulk PBMC T cells (not recorded which). V is TRBV29-1 and J is TRBJ1-2; TCRdb designates TRBD1, a call that cannot be tested without DNA. This CDR3 is CSVQLRVYGYTF.